This T cell receptor beta chain was captured in a study of shared clonotypes between healthy human individuals. Findings of the study overall: Sequencing of the sorted subsets was shown by rarefaction to be incomplete despite large depth. Naive subsets generally exceeded memory subsets in estimated richness.

Comment on this clone: Antigen specificity is unknown.

This CDR3 is built from 12 residues. V was pared by 7 bases and J by 4 bases, with 10 bases between. CDR1 MNHNY and CDR2 SVGAGI come from the germline V gene (reference sequence). Assay runs were performed at deep level. Evenly divided among several immunoSEQ plates was the genomic DNA of each subset. Profiling relied on immunoSEQ multiplex PCR, and the TCRdb table lists in-frame clones only, not all of them. The sample lists some 2.1 million clones; 95% were seen once. Material for sequencing was naive CD4+ T cells sorted from blood. Documented subset: CD45RA+ positively selected. This clonotype was obtained from a man younger than 35 in good health. The chain recombines TRBV6-6 with TRBJ1-1; TRBD1 is a possible D gene (6 bases). CDR3 bases: TGTGCCAGCAAGGGGGTGACCACTGAAGCTTTCTTT. It specifies CASKGVTTEAFF.